This TCR beta chain was recovered during a study of cytomegalovirus exposure and HLA in healthy donors. Study-wide context: The same platform as the approximately 660 first-cohort repertoires was used for the 120 validation repertoires, a later analysis reported.

Study results and limitations: The classifier reportedly diagnosed cytomegalovirus status with high sensitivity and specificity.

The length of the CDR3 is 16 residues. Trimming removed 5 bases from V and 0 bases from J; junction bases left unmatched: 6. Germline loops: CDR1 MDHEN, CDR2 SYDVKM. Comment on this clone: Its antigen is currently unknown.

The data were produced by immunoSEQ multiplex PCR, yet TCRdb's version contains in-frame clones alone and is incomplete. This table holds about 110,000 clones, 70% to 90% found once. The chain combines TRBV28 with TRBJ1-1; TRBD1 aligns across 10 bases. The sequence derives from a woman aged 18-29 years in good health and CMV-seronegative. The sample comprised PBMCs. In DNA form, the CDR3 reads TGTGCCAGCAGTGCCGCGGGACAGGGGCTGAACACTGAAGCTTTCTTT. It yields the protein CASSAAGQGLNTEAFF.